The T cell receptor beta chain described here comes from a study of shared clonotypes between healthy human individuals. Study results and caveats: What limited the represented genetic and exposure-history diversity was the small number of donors.

Comments on this clone: What it binds is not known.

Investigators spread the genomic DNA of each subset evenly over several immunoSEQ plates. With ten immunoSEQ deep assay plates, unsorted PBMC DNA underwent sequencing. Under the authors' procedure: ImmunoSEQ yielded junction-only sequences lacking quality scores, so filtering differed. Libraries were prepared by immunoSEQ multiplex PCR; TCRdb keeps only in-frame clonotypes and omits some of them. That table furnishes V, J and clone size, whereas the DNA furnished D and trimming. The sample consists of approximately 500,000 clones, roughly 80% of them appearing once. This CDR3 spans 14 amino acids. Looked up from germline, CDR1 is MGHDK and CDR2 is SYGVNS. Trimming pared 6 bases from V and 6 bases from J, leaving 18 bases between.

V gene TRBV25-1 combines with J gene TRBJ2-7, with D possibly being TRBD1 (6 bases). Sequenced material: PBMCs. The receptor's source is a woman aged 35 to 49 in good health. Some clones in this sample may be carry-over from other donors' samples. The CDR3 sequence is CASSETGFRGEQYF. The CDR3 DNA sequence: TGTGCCAGCAGCGAAACAGGGTTTCGGGGCGAGCAGTACTTC.